The 32 T cell receptor beta chains in this list originate from one sample, sequenced in a study of cytomegalovirus exposure and HLA in healthy donors. Produced via immunoSEQ multiplex PCR; TCRdb's table is partial and in-frame only. The table has around 130,000 clones, 88% seen once. Source material: PBMCs. The receptors derive from a man aged 25 to 45 in good health and CMV-seronegative.

J is TRBJ2-7 and V is TRBV5-1, with TRBD2 matching over 7 bases. The CDR3 extends over 15 amino acids. Per the germline V gene, CDR1 is SGHRS and CDR2 is YFSETQ. Trimming removed 4 bases from V and 0 bases from J; junction bases left unmatched: 7. In DNA, the CDR3 is TGCGCCAGCAGCGACCGCGGGGGAGGCTCCTACGAGCAGTACTTC. Translated, it gives CASSDRGGGSYEQYF.

The genes are TRBV9 and TRBJ2-3; 12 bases are a match to TRBD2. The germline V gene encodes CDR1 SGDLS and CDR2 YYNGEE. V lost 4 bases to trimming and J lost 2 bases; unmatched junction nucleotides: 11. CDR3 size: 18 residues. The CDR3 is CASSSGEGLAGLTDTQYF. CDR3 bases: TGTGCCAGCAGCTCAGGGGAGGGACTAGCGGGCCTCACAGATACGCAGTATTTT. The full variable domain, in which reference TRBV9 and TRBJ2-3 provide the parts outside the CDR3, is DSGVTQTPKHLITATGQRVTLRCSPRSGDLSVYWYQQSLDQGLQFLIQYYNGEERAKGNILERFSAQQFPDLHSELNLSSLELGDSALYFCASSSGEGLAGLTDTQYFGPGTRLTVL.

This clone has only one observation. The chain employs TRBV30 and TRBJ2-2; weak D call: TRBD2 (5 bases). Germline lookup yields CDR1 GTSNPN and CDR2 SVGIG (reference sequence). This CDR3 spans 14 amino acids. The germline V and J ends were trimmed by 5 bases and 9 bases, with 19 bases remaining between them. CDR3 bases: TGTGCCTGGGGGGTTAGCGCACCGACCAGGGAGCTGTTTTTT. Protein product: CAWGVSAPTRELFF.

V usage is TRBV6-1 and J usage is TRBJ1-2; TRBD1 aligns across 8 bases. CDR3 length equals 15 residues. Germline CDR1 MNHNS, CDR2 SASEGT. The J segment lost 3 bases and the V segment lost 2 bases, leaving 5 bases of the junction unmatched. This CDR3 reads CASSETQGDYYGYTF. Here the CDR3 DNA reads TGTGCCAGCAGTGAAACACAGGGGGATTACTATGGCTACACCTTC.

The gene calls are TRBV2 and TRBJ2-7, with 9 nucleotides matching TRBD2. Trimming removed 7 bases from V and 4 bases from J; junction bases left unmatched: 8. In germline, CDR1 is SNHLY, CDR2 FYNNEI. The CDR3 has 14 residues. In nucleotides, the CDR3 is TGTGCCAGCAACGTAAGAGCGGGAGGATACGAGCAGTACTTC. It specifies CASNVRAGGYEQYF.

The chain recombines TRBV29-1 with TRBJ1-5; D possibly corresponds to TRBD1 (6 bases). In germline, CDR1 is SQVTM, CDR2 ANQGSEA. The CDR3 loop spans 13 amino acids. V dropped 4 bases and J dropped 3 bases, with 10 bases sitting between them. CDR3 nucleotide sequence: TGCAGCGTTGCGACAGGCCCCAATCAGCCCCAGCATTTT. Its protein is CSVATGPNQPQHF. Based on the CDR3 plus reference TRBV29-1 and TRBJ1-5, the full variable domain is SAVISQKPSRDICQRGTSLTIQCQVDSQVTMMFWYRQQPGQSLTLIATANQGSEATYESGFVIDKFPISRPNLTFSTLTVSNMSPEDSSIYLCSVATGPNQPQHFGDGTRLSIL.

This clone was recorded a few times. V and J are TRBV5-6 and TRBJ2-1; maybe TRBD2 (6 bases). The CDR3 is 16 residues long. Trimming left V 0 bases short and J 1 base short, with 11 bases between. Germline values: CDR1 SGHDT, CDR2 YYEEEE. The CDR3 coding sequence is TGTGCCAGCAGCTTGGGTAGCGGTTGGTCCTACAATGAGCAGTTCTTC. This translates into CASSLGSGWSYNEQFF.

In this sample, this clone turned up once. This CDR3 reads CASSQDVSINRGQETQYF. For the CDR3, the DNA is TGCGCCAGCAGCCAAGATGTAAGCATCAACAGGGGCCAAGAGACCCAGTACTTC. The chain has TRBV4-1 and TRBJ2-5; 7 positions match TRBD1. This CDR3 is built from 18 residues. Trimming cost V 0 bases and J 1 base; bases outside gene matches: 11. Germline CDR1 is MGHRA and CDR2 is YSYEKL.

The chain combines TRBV21-1 with TRBJ2-3; TRBD2 is the table's D call, not checked against the DNA. TRBV21-1 constitutes a pseudogene. The CDR3 has 17 residues. CDR3 amino acids: CASSNVWGTSGKDTQYF. CDR3 nucleotides: TGTGCCAGCAGCAATGTGTGGGGGACTAGCGGAAAAGATACGCAGTATTTT.

This chain joins TRBV18 and TRBJ1-1; a possible D gene is TRBD1 (6 bases). Between the trimmed V and J ends, which lost 3 bases and 3 bases, there was a span of 17 bases. This CDR3 is built from 16 residues. Germline V CDR1 and CDR2: KGHSH, LQKENI. Here the CDR3 reads CASSPSLGGGDTEAFF. CDR3 nucleotides: TGTGCCAGCTCACCTTCGTTGGGAGGGGGTGACACTGAAGCTTTCTTT.

The gene calls are TRBV7-3 and TRBJ1-2; possibly TRBD1 for D (5 bases). Looked up from germline, CDR1 is SGHTA and CDR2 is FQGTGA. This CDR3 is built from 13 residues. The V gene lost 4 bases and the J gene lost 5 bases, with 11 bases spanning the gap. The DNA of the CDR3 is TGTGCCAGCAGCTCGGACACTGGATATGGCTACACCTTC. This translates into CASSSDTGYGYTF. The whole variable domain, remainder taken from reference TRBV7-3 and TRBJ1-2, is GAGVSQTPSNKVTEKGKYVELRCDPISGHTALYWYRQSLGQGPEFLIYFQGTGAADDSGLPNDRFFAVRPEGSVSTLKIQRTERGDSAVYLCASSSDTGYGYTFGSGTRLTVV.

The chain couples TRBV7-3 to TRBJ2-7, with 8 bases matching TRBD2. Per germline, CDR1 SGHTA and CDR2 FQGTGA. Germline trimming cut 4 bases from V and 9 bases from J; bases unmatched to any gene: 5. The CDR3 is made up of 12 amino acids. CDR3 region: CASSSGLGAQYF. The CDR3 coding sequence is TGTGCCAGCAGCTCGGGACTAGGCGCGCAGTACTTC.

The V and J genes are TRBV6-1 and TRBJ2-6; possible D gene TRBD1, 6 bases. Trimming took off 2 bases at V and 6 bases at J, with 8 bases between the two ends. The CDR3 runs to 14 residues. CDR1 is MNHNS and CDR2 is SASEGT in the germline V gene. The CDR3 nucleotides read TGTGCCAGCAGTGAAAAGGGGGAGGCCAACGTCCTGACTTTC. Its protein is CASSEKGEANVLTF.

This clone was seen a handful of times. The J gene is TRBJ1-1, the V gene TRBV7-3; unclear D gene. Trimming removed 2 bases from V and 0 bases from J, with 16 bases in between. The CDR3 is 17 amino acids. Germline V lookup: CDR1 SGHTA, CDR2 FQGTGA. This CDR3 is CASSLGPLSGMNTEAFF. DNA for the CDR3: TGTGCCAGCAGCTTAGGTCCTCTTTCCGGTATGAACACTGAAGCTTTCTTT.

The chain links TRBV9 to TRBJ2-6; TRBD1 is a possible D gene (5 bases). V lost 0 bases, J lost 2 bases, and 18 bases lay in between. Germline CDR1 is SGDLS and CDR2 is YYNGEE. This CDR3 is built from 19 residues. The CDR3 reads CASSVDSPLAGPGANVLTF. CDR3 in DNA: TGTGCCAGCAGCGTAGACTCCCCGCTTGCAGGGCCTGGGGCCAACGTCCTGACTTTC. The full variable domain, completed using reference TRBV9 and TRBJ2-6, is DSGVTQTPKHLITATGQRVTLRCSPRSGDLSVYWYQQSLDQGLQFLIQYYNGEERAKGNILERFSAQQFPDLHSELNLSSLELGDSALYFCASSVDSPLAGPGANVLTFGAGSRLTVL.

This chain uses TRBV5-4 with TRBJ1-4; 7 bases are shared with TRBD1. The CDR3 sequence is 13 residues long. V was clipped by 2 bases and J by 7 bases; unmatched bases: 2. Germline assignment: CDR1 SGHNT and CDR2 YYREEE (reference sequence). CDR3 sequence (DNA): TGTGCCAGCAGCTTACAGGGGCGTGAAAAACTGTTTTTT. Translated, it gives CASSLQGREKLFF.

The V gene is TRBV5-1, the J gene TRBJ1-1; TRBD1 aligns across 7 bases. Trimming at V came to 6 bases and at J to 6 bases, leaving 14 bases not matched to a gene. This CDR3 is built from 15 residues. Germline CDR1 and CDR2: SGHRS and YFSETQ. In nucleotides, the CDR3 is TGCGCCAGCACGGGACAGCACGTCGGTGGGTCTGAAGCTTTCTTT. Amino acids: CASTGQHVGGSEAFF.

This sequence joins TRBV6-5 and TRBJ1-1, with D possibly being TRBD1 (6 bases). Trimming pared 4 bases from V and 0 bases from J, leaving 9 bases between. This CDR3 is 14 amino acids long. Germline CDR1 MNHEY, CDR2 SVGAGI. The CDR3 DNA follows: TGTGCCAGCAGTTTACAGGGTGTGAACACTGAAGCTTTCTTT. This translates into CASSLQGVNTEAFF.

This clone showed up just a few times. This chain links TRBV6-4 with TRBJ2-3; TRBD1 matches 9 bases. The CDR3 has 15 amino acids. CDR1 and CDR2 from the germline V gene are MRHNA and SNTAGT. With 3 bases clipped from V and 2 bases from J, the junction kept 3 bases outside the gene matches. The CDR3 nucleotides are TGTGCCAGCAGTGAGACAGGGGGTGCCACAGATACGCAGTATTTT. It is translated as CASSETGGATDTQYF.

CDR3 DNA: TGCGCCAGCAGCTTGGCCGGGCTAACAGAGCGGCACACCTTC. This gives the protein CASSLAGLTERHTF. The gene calls are TRBV5-1 and TRBJ1-2; D unclear. Trimming left V 0 bases short and J 12 bases short, with 18 bases between. Germline loops: CDR1 SGHRS, CDR2 YFSETQ. The CDR3 length is 14 residues.

The chain uses TRBV30 and TRBJ2-1, with 12 nucleotides matching TRBD2. Germline-derived CDR1 and CDR2 are GTSNPN and SVGIG (reference sequence). This CDR3 contains 13 residues. DNA of the CDR3: TGTTTGGGACTAGCGGGCTACTACAATGAGCAGTTCTTC. It encodes CLGLAGYYNEQFF. Full variable domain (missing parts from reference TRBV30 and TRBJ2-1): SQTIHQWPATLVQPVGSPLSLECTVEGTSNPNLYWYRQAAGRGLQLLFYSVGIGQISSEVPQNLSASRPQDRQFILSSKKLLLSDSGFYLCLGLAGYYNEQFFGPGTRLTVL.

The chain links TRBV25-1 to TRBJ1-1, with 7 bases matching TRBD1. The CDR3 contains 15 residues. V dropped 3 bases and J dropped 2; count of bases not matched to a gene: 6. Germline CDR1 MGHDK, CDR2 SYGVNS. CDR3 sequence: CASSEIGTANTEAFF. CDR3 DNA sequence: TGTGCCAGCAGTGAGATCGGGACAGCCAACACTGAAGCTTTCTTT.

The sample holds one count of this clone. The V and J genes are TRBV9 and TRBJ2-5, with 8 bases matching TRBD1. V dropped 4 bases and J dropped 0; count of bases not matched to a gene: 8. Germline CDR1 and CDR2: SGDLS and YYNGEE. The CDR3 totals 16 residues. The CDR3 spells CASSLQGVRYQETQYF. The CDR3 bases are TGTGCCAGCAGCCTACAGGGGGTCAGGTACCAAGAGACCCAGTACTTC.

This sequence joins TRBV7-6 and TRBJ2-1, with TRBD2 identical over 10 bases. V was clipped by 5 bases and J by 0 bases; unmatched bases: 10. Germline V gene lookup returns CDR1 SGHVS and CDR2 FNYEAQ. The CDR3 consists of 18 residues. CDR3 nucleotide sequence: TGTGCCAGCAGCCGACGAACACCTAGCGGGAGCTCCTACAATGAGCAGTTCTTC. Protein: CASSRRTPSGSSYNEQFF.

The rearrangement joins TRBV29-1 to TRBJ1-2; TRBD1 might be the D (6 bases). Germline V lookup: CDR1 SQVTM, CDR2 ANQGSEA. With 3 bases removed from V and 2 bases from J, the gap between germline ends came to 10 bases. The CDR3 sequence is 13 residues long. Here the CDR3 reads CSVEAGANYGYTF. The DNA of the CDR3 is TGCAGCGTTGAGGCAGGGGCCAACTATGGCTACACCTTC.

The genes are TRBV6-1 and TRBJ1-5; D might be TRBD1 (6 bases). Looked up from germline, CDR1 is MNHNS and CDR2 is SASEGT. This CDR3 region has 16 residues. Trimming stripped 1 base from V and 3 bases from J, with 13 bases between. The CDR3 is CASSEDTGFINQPQHF. The CDR3 DNA reads TGTGCCAGCAGTGAAGACACAGGGTTTATCAATCAGCCCCAGCATTTT.

J is TRBJ1-2 and V is TRBV10-1, with TRBD1 matching over 9 bases. The length of the CDR3 is 12 residues. Germline loops: CDR1 WNHNN, CDR2 SYGVQD (reference sequence). V was pared by 10 bases and J by 3 bases, with 3 bases of the junction left unmatched. The CDR3 is CAKGQGHYGYTF. Here the CDR3 DNA reads TGCGCCAAGGGACAGGGACACTATGGCTACACCTTC.

The CDR3 loop reads CASSPGNRPSPLHF. CDR3 DNA sequence: TGTGCCAGCAGTCCAGGGAATAGGCCTTCACCCCTCCACTTT. V usage is TRBV6-1 and J usage is TRBJ1-6; tentatively, D is TRBD1 (5 bases). From germline, CDR1 is MNHNS and CDR2 SASEGT. This CDR3 has 14 residues. V lost 5 bases, J lost 9 bases, and 14 bases lay in between.

CDR3 coding DNA: TGTGCCAGCAGCTTAGGTAGGGGAGCGGGAGTTGAGACAGATACGCAGTATTTT. This gives the protein CASSLGRGAGVETDTQYF. V is TRBV11-2 and J is TRBJ2-3, with 8 bases identical to TRBD2. This CDR3 is built from 18 residues. V gave up 1 base and J gave up 3 bases; unmatched junction bases: 12. CDR1 is SGHAT and CDR2 is FQNNGV in the germline V gene.

The rearrangement joins TRBV6-1 to TRBJ2-3, with 8 nucleotides matching TRBD1. V was clipped by 10 bases and J by 4 bases; unmatched bases: 10. CDR3 length: 14 amino acids. Germline CDR1 reads MNHNS; CDR2 reads SASEGT. CDR3 amino acids: CATSRQGISDTQYF. CDR3 nucleotide sequence: TGTGCCACCAGCCGACAGGGGATATCAGATACGCAGTATTTT.

The CDR3 loop is CASSLVGGGRTDTQYF. CDR3 DNA sequence: TGTGCCAGCAGCTTAGTGGGAGGGGGTAGAACAGATACGCAGTATTTT. V and J are TRBV11-2 and TRBJ2-3, with D perhaps matching TRBD2 (7 bases). V was trimmed by 1 base and J by 3 bases, leaving 14 bases between them. The CDR3 has 16 residues. In germline, CDR1 is SGHAT, CDR2 FQNNGV.

CDR3 loop: CASSSPYNEQFF. DNA of the CDR3: TGTGCCAGCAGCTCCCCTTACAATGAGCAGTTCTTC. This sequence joins TRBV7-3 and TRBJ2-1; no reliable D call. The CDR3 is 12 amino acids. V was pared by 4 bases and J by 4 bases, with 5 bases between. The V gene's germline CDR1 is SGHTA and CDR2 FQGTGA.